This is a list of T cell receptor beta chains from one sample in a study of blood T cell repertoires in COVID-19. Using immunoSEQ multiplex PCR, the repertoire was profiled, and TCRdb retains in-frame clones only, with some absent. Of around 250,000 clones in the sample, roughly 84% were seen once. Sequencing input: peripheral blood. The receptor set was obtained from a woman aged 18-35 years with acute or convalescent COVID-19. CDR3s leave out the opening cysteine and the closing phenylalanine or tryptophan. The order of the fields is J gene, V gene, CDR3 protein.

TRBJ2-2 TRBV6-5 ASSYRLAGVGELF
TRBJ2-3 TRBV5-1 ASSAGTSGSLTDTQY
TRBJ2-1 TRBV6-2/TRBV6-3 ASSFSPEAGDLSSYNEQF
TRBJ1-5 TRBV2 ASTGSGRQPQH
TRBJ1-1 TRBV7-9 ASSLAPQGPEAF
TRBJ2-7 TRBV9 ASSGDRGSYEQY
TRBJ2-2 TRBV7-9 ASSPRDRGSLGELF
TRBJ2-1 TRBV6-2/TRBV6-3 ASSSLVSPSYNEQF
TRBJ2-2 TRBV7-9 ASSLFGTSVTGELF
TRBJ2-4 TRBV5-1 ASSLRPRTPSGTKTTKNIQY